This T cell receptor (beta chain) was found in a study of blood T cell repertoires in COVID-19. Per the study methods: Nucleated cell number was recorded as an estimate derived from reference gene primer amplification. Libraries were prepared by immunoSEQ multiplex PCR; TCRdb keeps only in-frame clonotypes and omits some of them. The DNA was the basis for D and trimming; V, J and clone size are from that table. The repertoire holds 150,000 to 200,000 clones, with roughly nine tenths as singletons. There are 15 residues in the CDR3. CDR1 KGHDR and CDR2 SFDVKD come from the germline V gene. J lost 8 bases, V lost 6 bases, and 10 bases had no gene match.

This TCR came from a human donor in a cohort sampled during active COVID-19. This chain uses TRBV24-1 with TRBJ2-1, with 9 bases aligning to TRBD1. The sequencing sample was made of peripheral blood. CDR3 nucleotides: TGTGCCACCAGTCGCCGGGACAGGGAGGTCGATGAGCAGTTCTTC. Translated, it gives CATSRRDREVDEQFF.